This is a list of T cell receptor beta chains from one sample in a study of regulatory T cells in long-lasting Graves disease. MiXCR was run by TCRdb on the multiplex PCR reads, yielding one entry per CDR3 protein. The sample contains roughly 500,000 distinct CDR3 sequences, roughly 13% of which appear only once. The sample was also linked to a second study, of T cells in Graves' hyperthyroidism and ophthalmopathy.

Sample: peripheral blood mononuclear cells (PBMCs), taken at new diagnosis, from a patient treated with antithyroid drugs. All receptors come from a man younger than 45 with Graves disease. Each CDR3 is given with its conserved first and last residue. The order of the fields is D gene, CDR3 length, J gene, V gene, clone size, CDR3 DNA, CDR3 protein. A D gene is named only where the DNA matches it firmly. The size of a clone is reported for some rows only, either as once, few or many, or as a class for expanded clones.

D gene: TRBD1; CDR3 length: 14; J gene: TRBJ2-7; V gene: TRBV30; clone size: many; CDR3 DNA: TGTGCCTGGGTACCGACAGGGGGAGTATACGAGCAGTACTTC; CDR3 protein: CAWVPTGGVYEQYF
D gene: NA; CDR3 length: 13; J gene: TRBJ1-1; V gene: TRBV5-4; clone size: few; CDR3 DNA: TGTGCCAGCAGCTTGTTGCCGGACACTGAAGCTTTCTTT; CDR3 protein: CASSLLPDTEAFF
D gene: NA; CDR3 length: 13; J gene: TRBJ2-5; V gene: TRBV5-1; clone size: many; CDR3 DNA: TGTGCCAGCAGCCCGGGGGCGGAAGAGACCCAGTACTTC; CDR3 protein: CASSPGAEETQYF
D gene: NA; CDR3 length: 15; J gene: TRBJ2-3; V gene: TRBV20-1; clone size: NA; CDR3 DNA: TGCAGTGCTTGGGTAGGGGCGTACGAAGCAGATACGCAGTATTTT; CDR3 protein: CSAWVGAYEADTQYF
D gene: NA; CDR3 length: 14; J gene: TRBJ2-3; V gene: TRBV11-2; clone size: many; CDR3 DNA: TGTGCCAGCAGCTTAGATCTTGTATCAGATACGCAGTATTTT; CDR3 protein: CASSLDLVSDTQYF
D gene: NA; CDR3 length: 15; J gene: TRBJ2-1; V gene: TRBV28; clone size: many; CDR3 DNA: TGTGCCAGCAGTTTCCTCCTCCGGGACCCCAATGAGCAGTTCTTC; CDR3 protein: CASSFLLRDPNEQFF
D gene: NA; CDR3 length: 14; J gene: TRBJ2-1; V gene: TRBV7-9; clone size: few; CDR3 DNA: TGTGCCAGCAGCTTCCTGGCGGACTGGGGTGAGCAGTTCTTC; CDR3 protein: CASSFLADWGEQFF
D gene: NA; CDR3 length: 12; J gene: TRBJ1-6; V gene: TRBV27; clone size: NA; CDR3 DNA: TGTGCCAGCAGTTTATGGGATTCACCCCTCCACTTT; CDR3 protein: CASSLWDSPLHF
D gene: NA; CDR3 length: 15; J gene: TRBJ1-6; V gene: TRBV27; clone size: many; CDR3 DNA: TGTGCCAGCAGTCCCAGGTCAGCGGGCTATTCACCCCTCCACTTT; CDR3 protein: CASSPRSAGYSPLHF
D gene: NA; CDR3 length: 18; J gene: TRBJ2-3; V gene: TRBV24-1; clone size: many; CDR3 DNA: TGTGCCACCAGTGTCAATGGGCTTAGTGGAACCAGCACAGATACGCAGTATTTT; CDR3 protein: CATSVNGLSGTSTDTQYF
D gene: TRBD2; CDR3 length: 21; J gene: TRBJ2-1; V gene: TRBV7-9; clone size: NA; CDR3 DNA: TGTGCCAGCAGCTTAGTAATTTTGTCGGGACTAGCGGGAGGTATCTACAATGAGCAGTTCTTC; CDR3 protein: CASSLVILSGLAGGIYNEQFF
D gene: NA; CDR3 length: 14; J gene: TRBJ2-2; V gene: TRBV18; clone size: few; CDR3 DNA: TGTGCCAGCTCACCAGCAGGGAACACCGGGGAGCTGTTTTTT; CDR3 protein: CASSPAGNTGELFF
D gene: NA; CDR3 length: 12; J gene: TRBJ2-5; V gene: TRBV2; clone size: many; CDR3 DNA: TGTGCCAGCACCTCTTGGGGGGAGACCCAGTACTTC; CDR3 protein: CASTSWGETQYF
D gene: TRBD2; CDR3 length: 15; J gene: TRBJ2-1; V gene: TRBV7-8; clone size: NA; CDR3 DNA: TGTGCCAGCTCCCCCCGGGACTACGGATACAATGAGCAGTTCTTC; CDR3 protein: CASSPRDYGYNEQFF
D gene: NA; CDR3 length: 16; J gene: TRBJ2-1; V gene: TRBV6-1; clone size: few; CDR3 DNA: TGTGCCAGCGCTGACCGACTTCGGCACTCCTACAATGAGCAGTTCTTC; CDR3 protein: CASADRLRHSYNEQFF
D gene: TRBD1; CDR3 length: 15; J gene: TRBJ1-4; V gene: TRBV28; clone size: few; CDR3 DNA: TGTGCCAGCAGTGCCACAGGGGGAAGGGATGAAAAACTGTTTTTT; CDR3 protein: CASSATGGRDEKLFF
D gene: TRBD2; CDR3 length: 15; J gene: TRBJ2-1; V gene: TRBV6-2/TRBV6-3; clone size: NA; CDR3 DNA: TGTGCCAGCAGTTATAGCGGGACTTTGAGAAATGAGCAGTTCTTC; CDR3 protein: CASSYSGTLRNEQFF
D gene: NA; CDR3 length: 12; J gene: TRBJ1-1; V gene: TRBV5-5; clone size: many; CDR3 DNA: TGTGCCAGCAGCTTGTCAGGGGCTGAAGCTTTCTTT; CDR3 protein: CASSLSGAEAFF
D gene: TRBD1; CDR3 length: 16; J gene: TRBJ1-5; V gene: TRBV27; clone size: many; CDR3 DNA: TGTGCCAGCAGTTTACTTGGACAGGGCGCCAGTCAGCCCCAGCATTTT; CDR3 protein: CASSLLGQGASQPQHF
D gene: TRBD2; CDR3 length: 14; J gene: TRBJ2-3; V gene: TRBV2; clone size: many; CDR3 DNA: TGTGCCAGCAGTGCAGCGGGAGGCGCAGATACGCAGTATTTT; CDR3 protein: CASSAAGGADTQYF
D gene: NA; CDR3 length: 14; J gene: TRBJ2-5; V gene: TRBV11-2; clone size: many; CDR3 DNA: TGTGCCAGCAGCTTAGAGGAGGGTGTGGAGACCCAGTACTTC; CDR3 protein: CASSLEEGVETQYF
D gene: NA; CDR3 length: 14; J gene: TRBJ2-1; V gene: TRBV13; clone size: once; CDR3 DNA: TGTGCCAGCAGCTTAGTAGCGGACGGATACGAGCAGTTCTTC; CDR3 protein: CASSLVADGYEQFF
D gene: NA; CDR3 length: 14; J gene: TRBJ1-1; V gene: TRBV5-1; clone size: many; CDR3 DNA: TGCGCCAGCCAGGGTAACCTCATGAACACTGAAGCTTTCTTT; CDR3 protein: CASQGNLMNTEAFF
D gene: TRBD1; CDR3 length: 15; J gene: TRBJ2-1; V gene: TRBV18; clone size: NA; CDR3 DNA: TGTGCCAGCTCACCCCCAGGGGGTCGAGACAATGAGCAGTTCTTC; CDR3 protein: CASSPPGGRDNEQFF
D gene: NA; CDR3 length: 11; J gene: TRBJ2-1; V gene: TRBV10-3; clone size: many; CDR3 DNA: TGTGCCATCAGTGGAGGACAGGAGCAGTTCTTC; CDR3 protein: CAISGGQEQFF
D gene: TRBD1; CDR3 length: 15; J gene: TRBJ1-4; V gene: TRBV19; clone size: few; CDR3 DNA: TGTGCCAGTAGTAGGGAGACAGGGAAGGTCGGAAAACTGTTTTTT; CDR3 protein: CASSRETGKVGKLFF
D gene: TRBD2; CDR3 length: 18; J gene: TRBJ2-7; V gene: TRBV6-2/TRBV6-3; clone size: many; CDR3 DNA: TGTGCCAGCAGTTACTCACCCACGCGGGCTAGCGGGAGCTACGAGCAGTACTTC; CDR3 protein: CASSYSPTRASGSYEQYF
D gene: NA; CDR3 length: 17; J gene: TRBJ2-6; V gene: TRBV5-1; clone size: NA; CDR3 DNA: TGCGCCAGCAGCCCACTAGTCTCGGTCTCTGGGGCCAACGTCCTGACTTTC; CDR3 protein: CASSPLVSVSGANVLTF
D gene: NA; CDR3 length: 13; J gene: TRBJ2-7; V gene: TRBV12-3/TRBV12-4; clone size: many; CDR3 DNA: TGTGCCAGCAGCCCGGGACTTGGGTACGAGCAGTACTTC; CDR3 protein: CASSPGLGYEQYF
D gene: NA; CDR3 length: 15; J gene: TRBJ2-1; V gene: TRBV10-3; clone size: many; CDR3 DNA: TGTGCCATCGGAGGTCGGAGGGGGACCTACAATGAGCAGTTCTTC; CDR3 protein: CAIGGRRGTYNEQFF
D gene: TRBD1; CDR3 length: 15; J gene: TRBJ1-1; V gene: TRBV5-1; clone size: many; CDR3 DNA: TGCGCCAGCAGCCATCGGACAGGGCTGAACACTGAAGCTTTCTTT; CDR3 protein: CASSHRTGLNTEAFF
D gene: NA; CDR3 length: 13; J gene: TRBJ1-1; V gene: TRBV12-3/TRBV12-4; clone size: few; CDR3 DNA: TGTGCCAGCAGTCTAGGGGGGATCACTGAAGCTTTCTTT; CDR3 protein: CASSLGGITEAFF
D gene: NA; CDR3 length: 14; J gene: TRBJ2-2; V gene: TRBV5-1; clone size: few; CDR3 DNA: TGCGCCAGCAGCTTGGAACTCTCCCACGGGGAGCTGTTTTTT; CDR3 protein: CASSLELSHGELFF
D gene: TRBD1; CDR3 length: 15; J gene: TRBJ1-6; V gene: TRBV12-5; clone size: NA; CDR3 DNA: TGTGCTAGTGGCCCCGGGACAGGGGTAGGGTCACCCCTCCACTTT; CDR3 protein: CASGPGTGVGSPLHF
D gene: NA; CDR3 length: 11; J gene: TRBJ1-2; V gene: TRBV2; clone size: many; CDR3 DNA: TGTGCCAGCAGTGAGGGCTATGGCTACACCTTC; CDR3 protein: CASSEGYGYTF
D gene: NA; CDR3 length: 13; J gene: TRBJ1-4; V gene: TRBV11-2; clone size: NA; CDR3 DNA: TGTGCCAGCAGTCGGGACCGCCGTGGTAAACTGTTTTTT; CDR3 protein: CASSRDRRGKLFF
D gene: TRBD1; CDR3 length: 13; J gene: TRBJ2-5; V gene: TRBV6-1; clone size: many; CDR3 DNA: TGTGCCAGCAGGCCAGGGGGCTCCGAGACCCAGTACTTC; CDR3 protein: CASRPGGSETQYF
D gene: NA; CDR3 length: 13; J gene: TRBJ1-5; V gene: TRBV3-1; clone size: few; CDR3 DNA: TGTGCCAGCAGCCAAGACCCAACTCAGCCCCAGCATTTT; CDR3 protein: CASSQDPTQPQHF
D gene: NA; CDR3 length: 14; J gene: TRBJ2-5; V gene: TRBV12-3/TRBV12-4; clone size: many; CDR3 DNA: TGTGCCAGCAGACGGGACATAGGGGAAGAGACCCAGTACTTC; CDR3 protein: CASRRDIGEETQYF
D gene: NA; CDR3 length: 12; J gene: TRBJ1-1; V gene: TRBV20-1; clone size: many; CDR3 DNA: TGCAGTGCTAGTAGGAAGAACACTGAAGCTTTCTTT; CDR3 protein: CSASRKNTEAFF
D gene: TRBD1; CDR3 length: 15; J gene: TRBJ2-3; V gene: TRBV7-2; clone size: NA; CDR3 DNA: TGTGCCAGCAGCGTTCGACAGGGGATCACAGATACGCAGTATTTT; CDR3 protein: CASSVRQGITDTQYF
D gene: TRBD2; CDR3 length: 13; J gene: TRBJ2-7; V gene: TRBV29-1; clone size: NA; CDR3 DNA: TGCAGCGTTGAAGATAGCGGGAAGGGTGAGCAGTACTTC; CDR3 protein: CSVEDSGKGEQYF
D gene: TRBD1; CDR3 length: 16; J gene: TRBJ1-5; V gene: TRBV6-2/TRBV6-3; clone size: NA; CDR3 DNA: TGTGCCAGCAGTTATTTTGGGGACAGGGTGCCCCCGGCCCAGCATTTT; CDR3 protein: CASSYFGDRVPPAQHF
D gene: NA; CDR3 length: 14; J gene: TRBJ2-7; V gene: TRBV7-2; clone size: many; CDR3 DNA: TGTGCCAGCAGCTACGGGGGTTGGAGGGACGAGCAGTACTTC; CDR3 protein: CASSYGGWRDEQYF
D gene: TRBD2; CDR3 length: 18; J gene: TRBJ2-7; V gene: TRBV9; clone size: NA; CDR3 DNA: TGTGCCAGCAGCGCGCCCCGCAGCGGGAGTTATAGCTCCTACGAGCAGTACTTC; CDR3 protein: CASSAPRSGSYSSYEQYF
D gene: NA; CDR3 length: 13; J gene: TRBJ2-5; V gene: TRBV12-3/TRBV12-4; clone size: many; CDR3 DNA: TGTGCCAGCAGTTTTACTCTGCGAGAGACCCAGTACTTC; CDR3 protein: CASSFTLRETQYF
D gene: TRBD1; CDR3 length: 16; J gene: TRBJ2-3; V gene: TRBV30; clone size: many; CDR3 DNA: TGTGCCTGGATCCATAGGACAGGGTACACGACAGATACGCAGTATTTT; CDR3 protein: CAWIHRTGYTTDTQYF
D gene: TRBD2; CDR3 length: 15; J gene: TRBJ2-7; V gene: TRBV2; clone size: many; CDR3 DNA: TGTGCCAGCAGTGGTCCAGCGGGAGGAGCAGGCGAGCAGTACTTC; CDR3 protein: CASSGPAGGAGEQYF
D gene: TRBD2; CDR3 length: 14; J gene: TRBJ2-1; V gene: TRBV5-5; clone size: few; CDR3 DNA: TGTGCCAGCAGCTCGGGACTAGGGGGGGGAGAGCAGTTCTTC; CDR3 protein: CASSSGLGGGEQFF
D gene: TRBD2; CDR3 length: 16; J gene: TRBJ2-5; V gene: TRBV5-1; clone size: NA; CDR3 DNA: TGCGCCAGCAGCTTGGGGGTTTGGCGGGAGAGAGAGACCCAGTACTTC; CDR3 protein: CASSLGVWRERETQYF
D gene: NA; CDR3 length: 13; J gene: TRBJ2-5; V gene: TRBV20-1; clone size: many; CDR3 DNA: TGCAGTGCTAGCGGGCCTCCCCAAGAGACCCAGTACTTC; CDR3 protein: CSASGPPQETQYF